This T cell receptor beta chain appears in the sequencing data of a study of blood T cells in healthy people across ages. There are a few counts of this clonotype. From germline, CDR1 is LGHNA and CDR2 YSLEER. The germline V and J ends were trimmed by 0 bases and 0 bases, with 9 bases remaining between them. CDR3 length: 17 amino acids. Next came a second PCR, run for 7 to 11 cycles, which used a sample-barcoded 5' primer along with a J-beta primer mix. TCRdb fed the 5' RACE reads into MiXCR, producing one record per CDR3 protein. The data hold 700,000 or so distinct CDR3 sequences, with approximately 21% observed a single time.

This receptor was obtained from a man aged 70 or older in good health. Input material: blood. The rearrangement joins TRBV4-3 to TRBJ2-6; D is possibly TRBD1 (6 bases). CDR3 in DNA: TGCGCCAGCAGCCAAGAACAGGGATTCTCTGGGGCCAACGTCCTGACTTTC. This translates into CASSQEQGFSGANVLTF.